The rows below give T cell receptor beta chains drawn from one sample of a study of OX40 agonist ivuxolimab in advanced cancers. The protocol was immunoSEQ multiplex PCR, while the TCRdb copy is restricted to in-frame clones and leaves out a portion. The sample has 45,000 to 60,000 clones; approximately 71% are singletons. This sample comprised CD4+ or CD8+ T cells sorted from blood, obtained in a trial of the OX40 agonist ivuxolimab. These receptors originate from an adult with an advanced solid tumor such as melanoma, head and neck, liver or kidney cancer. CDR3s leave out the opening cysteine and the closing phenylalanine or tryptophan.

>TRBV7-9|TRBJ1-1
ASSTGTQEAF
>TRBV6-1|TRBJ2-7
ASSEYRANEQY
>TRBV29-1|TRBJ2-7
SVLAGDSYEQY
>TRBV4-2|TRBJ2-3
ASSQDGESPDTQY
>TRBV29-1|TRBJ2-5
SVPTTNTQETQY
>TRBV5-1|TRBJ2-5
ASSLGPSGWKETQY
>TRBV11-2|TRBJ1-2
ASSLEGSAIGGYT
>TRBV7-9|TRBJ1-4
ASNQISLNEKLF
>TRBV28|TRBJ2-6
ASSELAGVSSGANVLT
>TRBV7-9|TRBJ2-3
ASSFAGGATDTQY
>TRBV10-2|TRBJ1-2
ASRWGQGAPGYT
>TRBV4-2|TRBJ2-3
ASSPRQGTDTQY
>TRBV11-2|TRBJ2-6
ASSLDGHGSSGANVLT
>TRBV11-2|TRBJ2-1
ASSYTGTQYNEQF
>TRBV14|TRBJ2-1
ASSQTGGLYNEQF
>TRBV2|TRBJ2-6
ASTFDGGANVLT
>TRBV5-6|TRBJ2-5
ASSSSGTQETQY
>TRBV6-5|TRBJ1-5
ASSFMVMGNQPQH
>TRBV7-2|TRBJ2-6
ASSLGTWYSGANVLT
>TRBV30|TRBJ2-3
AHQWSSGTDTQY
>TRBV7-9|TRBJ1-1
ASSLAGGATEAF
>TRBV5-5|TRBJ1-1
ASSFTRGGNTEAF
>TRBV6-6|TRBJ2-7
ASTLQGIDDEQY
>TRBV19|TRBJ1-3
ASSIQGNTIY
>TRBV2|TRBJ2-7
ASLGQRLAGGYEQY
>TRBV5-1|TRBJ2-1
ASSFSTSGSNEQF
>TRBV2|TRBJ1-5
ASSVKAAQPQH
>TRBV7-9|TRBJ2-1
ASSGTNEQF
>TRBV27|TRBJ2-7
ASSLGSAGASGTEY
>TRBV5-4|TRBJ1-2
ASSGYRVEDYGYT
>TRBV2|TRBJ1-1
ASSVTGTEAF
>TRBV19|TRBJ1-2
ASSAPGQGNYGYT
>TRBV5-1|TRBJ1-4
ASSLGRTNEKLF
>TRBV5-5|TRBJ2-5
ASSWTGGGETQY
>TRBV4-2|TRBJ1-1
ASSYSGTVNTEAF
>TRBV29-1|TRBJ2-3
SVGGGVGALRTDTQY
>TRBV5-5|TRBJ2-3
ASSLRGTLLSTDTQY
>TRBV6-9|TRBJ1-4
ASSSGANEKLF
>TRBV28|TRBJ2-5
ASSGLGTNHQETQY
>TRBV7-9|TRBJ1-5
ASSLSYQPQH
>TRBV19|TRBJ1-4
ASSIRSNNEKLF
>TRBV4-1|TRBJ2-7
ASGRAGVDSYEQY
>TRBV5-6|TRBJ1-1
ASSLVARYTEAF
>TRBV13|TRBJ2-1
ASSSLAGLRYNEQF
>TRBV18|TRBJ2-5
ASSPFDSTGGETQY
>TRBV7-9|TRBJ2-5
ASSLAGTHQETQY
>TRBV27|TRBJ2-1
ASSSGNSYNEQF
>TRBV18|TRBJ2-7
ASSPQVLSGTGTEQY